Listed here are 10 T cell receptor beta chains from one sample, sequenced in a study of shared clonotypes between healthy human individuals. CD45RO negativity and positive selection for CCR7 defined naive CD8 cells, a population that excluded terminally differentiated effector memory CD45RA+ cells. Repertoires were generated with immunoSEQ multiplex PCR, while TCRdb's copy carries only in-frame clones and drops some. The sample lists about 820,000 clones, almost 95% occurring once. The sequencing input was naive CD8+ T cells sorted from blood. The source of these receptors is a man aged 25-45 years in good health.

The chain carries TRBV9 and TRBJ2-1; the match to TRBD2 covers 16 bases. This CDR3 comprises 17 residues. Germline V gene data show CDR1 as SGDLS and CDR2 as YYNGEE. After removal of 0 bases from V and 9 bases from J, the junction contained 6 bases not matched to a gene. CDR3 nucleotides: TGTGCCAGCAGCGTAGCTACGGGGACTAGCGGGAGGGGTGAGCAGTTCTTC. As protein: CASSVATGTSGRGEQFF.

The V gene is TRBV30, the J gene TRBJ2-1; D is undetermined. Germline V CDR1 and CDR2: GTSNPN, SVGIG (reference sequence). V dropped 4 bases and J dropped 5 bases, with 6 bases sitting between them. The CDR3 contains 11 residues. The CDR3 protein is CAWTYNNEQFF. CDR3 coding DNA: TGTGCCTGGACCTACAACAATGAGCAGTTCTTC. Supplemented by reference TRBV30 and TRBJ2-1, the full variable domain reads SQTIHQWPATLVQPVGSPLSLECTVEGTSNPNLYWYRQAAGRGLQLLFYSVGIGQISSEVPQNLSASRPQDRQFILSSKKLLLSDSGFYLCAWTYNNEQFFGPGTRLTVL.

Here the CDR3 DNA reads TGTGCCACCAGCAGAGTTGGGGCAAGCACCGGGGAGCTGTTTTTT. Protein sequence: CATSRVGASTGELFF. The chain recombines TRBV15 with TRBJ2-2; D might be TRBD1 (5 bases). CDR1 LNHNV and CDR2 YYDKDF come from the germline V gene (reference sequence). The CDR3 covers 15 residues. The V and J ends lost 1 base and 4 bases respectively, with 10 bases between them.

This clone was found once. V usage is TRBV11-2 and J usage is TRBJ2-5, with TRBD1 as a possible D gene (7 bases). V was pared by 1 base and J by 7 bases, with 22 bases between. The CDR3 loop spans 17 amino acids. CDR1 SGHAT and CDR2 FQNNGV come from the germline V gene. The DNA of the CDR3 is TGTGCCAGCAGCTTAGTTGGAGTAGGGGGGACAGAAGGGACCCAGTACTTC. Translating it yields CASSLVGVGGTEGTQYF.

The chain uses TRBV19 and TRBJ1-1, with D perhaps matching TRBD1 (5 bases). The V gene's germline CDR1 is LNHDA and CDR2 SQIVND (reference sequence). V lost 4 bases, J lost 2 bases, and 17 bases lay in between. CDR3 length equals 16 residues. CDR3 DNA: TGTGCCAGTAGTACGGGGGGTGCGGTATTTAACACTGAAGCTTTCTTT. It codes for CASSTGGAVFNTEAFF.

The chain links TRBV18 to TRBJ2-3; a weak D match, TRBD1 (6 bases). Germline values: CDR1 KGHSH, CDR2 LQKENI. Trimming took 2 bases from V and 0 from J, leaving 15 bases between them. The CDR3 is 17 amino acids. CDR3 in amino acids: CASSPGERGQSTDTQYF. The CDR3, as DNA: TGTGCCAGCTCACCAGGCGAGAGAGGACAGAGCACAGATACGCAGTATTTT.

This chain links TRBV4-3 with TRBJ2-3, with 8 bases matching TRBD2. CDR3 length: 15 amino acids. Germline-derived CDR1 and CDR2 are LGHNA and YSLEER. V lost 4 bases and J lost 4; bases outside the gene matches: 7. CDR3 sequence reads: CASSLDGRDSDTQYF. The CDR3 region has the DNA TGCGCCAGCAGCCTAGACGGGAGGGACTCAGATACGCAGTATTTT.

The chain is built from TRBV5-1 and TRBJ2-7; TRBD2 is a possible D gene (5 bases). V shed 1 base and J shed 6 bases, with 11 bases lying between them. Germline CDR1 and CDR2: SGHRS and YFSETQ. The CDR3 is 13 residues long. The CDR3 DNA follows: TGCGCCAGCAGCTTGTACCCGGGAAGCGAGCAGTACTTC. This gives the protein CASSLYPGSEQYF.

The V call is TRBV4-1, the J call TRBJ1-4; TRBD1 aligns across 9 bases. Trimming cost V 3 bases and J 3 bases; bases outside gene matches: 5. The germline gives CDR1 MGHRA, CDR2 YSYEKL. CDR3 length: 16 amino acids. The CDR3 protein is CASSHVQGAANEKLFF. Here the CDR3 DNA reads TGCGCCAGCAGCCATGTACAGGGGGCGGCTAATGAAAAACTGTTTTTT.

V gene TRBV10-1 combines with J gene TRBJ1-2; TRBD1 matches 9 bases. From germline, CDR1 is WNHNN and CDR2 SYGVQD (reference sequence). V lost 0 bases, J lost 8 bases, and 7 bases stayed unmatched. The CDR3 length is 15 residues. The CDR3 loop reads CASSESRTGDVGYTF. CDR3 coding DNA: TGCGCCAGCAGTGAGTCGCGGACAGGGGATGTGGGCTACACCTTC.